One sample yielded the 16 T cell receptor beta chains listed below, sequenced in a study of blood T cell repertoires in COVID-19. The protocol was immunoSEQ multiplex PCR, while the TCRdb copy is restricted to in-frame clones and leaves out a portion. The sample records about 66,000 clones, around 80% being singletons. Specimen: peripheral blood. Every receptor here comes from a human donor in a cohort sampled during active COVID-19.

The chain is built from TRBV10-3 and TRBJ1-5, with 8 bases aligning to TRBD1. Germline V gene lookup returns CDR1 ENHRY and CDR2 SYGVKD. V lost 7 bases, J lost 8 bases, and 7 bases stayed unmatched. The CDR3 length is 13 residues. CDR3 sequence reads: CAINVRGQEPQHF. Written as DNA, the CDR3 is TGTGCCATCAACGTCAGGGGGCAGGAGCCCCAGCATTTT.

The V call is TRBV19, the J call TRBJ2-5, with D perhaps TRBD1 (6 bases). V gave up 4 bases and J gave up 2 bases, with 8 bases separating them. CDR1 is LNHDA and CDR2 is SQIVND in the germline V gene (reference sequence). The CDR3 runs to 13 residues. CDR3: CASSRTDQETQYF. The CDR3 region has the DNA TGTGCCAGTAGTAGGACAGATCAAGAGACCCAGTACTTC.

The chain links TRBV14 to TRBJ2-3; TRBD2 matches 11 bases. V shed 2 bases and J 5 bases; nucleotides not matched to a gene: 6. This CDR3 region has 16 residues. The V gene's germline CDR1 is SGHDN and CDR2 FVKESK. DNA for the CDR3: TGTGCCAGCAGCCAACAGACTAGCGGGATGGGAGATACGCAGTATTTT. Translating gives CASSQQTSGMGDTQYF.

The chain employs TRBV5-8 and TRBJ2-3; D is possibly TRBD1 (5 bases). CDR3 length equals 14 residues. Germline CDR1 is SGHTS and CDR2 is YDEGEE. V gave up 5 bases and J gave up 3 bases, with 13 bases separating them. CDR3 amino acids: CASRGRGQTDTQYF. The CDR3 DNA follows: TGTGCCAGCAGGGGAAGGGGTCAGACAGATACGCAGTATTTT.

The chain links TRBV7-9 to TRBJ1-3; no definite D call. Trimming cost V 2 bases and J 2 bases, with 10 bases left between them. Germline assignment: CDR1 SEHNR and CDR2 FQNEAQ (reference sequence). This CDR3 comprises 15 residues. The CDR3 DNA reads TGTGCCAGCAGCTTATCCGGGGTGGCTGGAAACACCATATATTTT. Translated: CASSLSGVAGNTIYF.

The chain carries TRBV12-3 or TRBV12-4 and TRBJ1-5; 9 nucleotides match TRBD1. J lost 7 bases, V lost 6 bases, and 4 bases had no gene match. The CDR3 contains 13 residues. The CDR3 sequence is CASREQGAQPQHF. CDR3 bases: TGTGCCAGCAGGGAACAGGGGGCGCAGCCCCAGCATTTT.

The rearrangement links TRBV15 to TRBJ2-7, with D hard to call. The CDR3 is 13 amino acids. Germline CDR1 is LNHNV and CDR2 is YYDKDF (reference sequence). V was pared by 0 bases and J by 4 bases, with 7 bases between. The CDR3 sequence is CATSRDVSYEQYF. CDR3 sequence (DNA): TGTGCCACCAGCAGAGATGTGAGTTACGAGCAGTACTTC.

The chain is built from TRBV23-1 and TRBJ2-7; 9 nucleotides match TRBD1. TRBV23-1 is annotated as an ORF whose role is uncertain. The CDR3 is 15 amino acids. V was pared by 6 bases and J by 5 bases, with 11 bases of the junction left unmatched. The CDR3 sequence is CASRLPGQGPHEQYF. The DNA for the CDR3 is TGCGCCAGCAGACTCCCGGGACAGGGTCCCCACGAGCAGTACTTC.

The chain joins TRBV4-3 to TRBJ1-2; a possible D gene is TRBD1 (6 bases). Germline CDR1 LGHNA, CDR2 YSLEER. This CDR3 contains 15 residues. The ends were cut back, 0 bases at V and 4 bases at J, with 12 bases in the middle. The CDR3 coding sequence is TGCGCCAGCAGCCAAGATTTCCCAGGGGCCTATGGCTACACCTTC. Residues: CASSQDFPGAYGYTF.

This chain links TRBV5-1 with TRBJ2-7, with D perhaps TRBD1 (6 bases). Germline CDR1 and CDR2: SGHRS and YFSETQ. The V gene lost 3 bases and the J gene lost 0 bases, with 13 bases spanning the gap. The CDR3 loop spans 15 amino acids. CDR3 sequence: CASSSGQLSSYEQYF. In DNA form, the CDR3 reads TGCGCCAGCAGCTCCGGACAGTTGAGCTCCTACGAGCAGTACTTC.

This sequence joins TRBV2 and TRBJ1-2; 7 nucleotides match TRBD1. CDR1 and CDR2 from the germline V gene are SNHLY and FYNNEI. Trimming removed 2 bases from V and 2 bases from J; junction bases left unmatched: 5. This CDR3 region has 15 residues. CDR3 residues: CASSESWTGNYGYTF. CDR3 coding DNA: TGTGCCAGCAGTGAAAGCTGGACAGGAAACTATGGCTACACCTTC. Full variable domain (remainder filled in from reference TRBV2 and TRBJ1-2): EPEVTQTPSHQVTQMGQEVILRCVPISNHLYFYWYRQILGQKVEFLVSFYNNEISEKSEIFDDQFSVERPDGSNFTLKIRSTKLEDSAMYFCASSESWTGNYGYTFGSGTRLTVV.

This chain links TRBV4-3 with TRBJ2-7; no clear D gene. This CDR3 contains 15 residues. From germline, CDR1 is LGHNA and CDR2 YSLEER. V lost 0 bases and J 0 bases, leaving 9 bases between the germline ends. CDR3 DNA: TGCGCCAGCAGCCAAGATGTTTCTCCCTCCTACGAGCAGTACTTC. Its translation: CASSQDVSPSYEQYF.

The gene calls are TRBV6-5 and TRBJ2-1; 9 nucleotides match TRBD1. V was clipped by 6 bases and J by 3 bases; unmatched bases: 6. The germline CDR1 and CDR2 sequences are MNHEY and SVGAGI. The CDR3 spans 15 residues. In DNA form, the CDR3 reads TGTGCCAGCAGCCGCCGGGACAGGGTCTACAATGAGCAGTTCTTC. It codes for CASSRRDRVYNEQFF.

The rearrangement links TRBV4-3 to TRBJ2-3; 13 nucleotides line up with TRBD2. Unmatched junction bases numbered 5, after V lost 5 bases and J lost 6 bases. In germline, CDR1 is LGHNA, CDR2 YSLEER. The CDR3 runs 15 residues. The CDR3 loop is CASSRTSGSGDTQYF. CDR3 coding DNA: TGCGCCAGCAGCAGGACTAGCGGGAGCGGCGATACGCAGTATTTT.

The chain carries TRBV4-1 and TRBJ2-1, with 7 bases lining up with TRBD2. V dropped 0 bases and J dropped 5; count of bases not matched to a gene: 7. The V gene's germline CDR1 is MGHRA and CDR2 YSYEKL. This CDR3 region has 16 residues. The CDR3, as DNA: TGCGCCAGCAGCCAAGATTTCGCGGGAGTACACAATGAGCAGTTCTTC. It specifies CASSQDFAGVHNEQFF.

The chain employs TRBV3-1 (or the pseudogene TRBV3-2) and TRBJ1-1, with D perhaps matching TRBD1 (5 bases). Germline CDR1 LGHDT, CDR2 YNNKEL (reference sequence). Trimming cost V 5 bases and J 1 base, with 14 bases left between them. The CDR3 is made up of 15 amino acids. The CDR3 spells CASSSPRGGNTEAFF. The CDR3 DNA reads as TGTGCCAGCAGCTCTCCAAGGGGAGGGAACACTGAAGCTTTCTTT.